This T cell receptor beta chain stems from a study of T-cell memory formation after mild COVID-19. Study results and caveats: That cross-reactive memory joined was suggested by some responding clones appearing in pre-infection memory. Confirmation of SARS-CoV-2 specificity was lacking for second-wave clones peaking day 37. From day 15 to 85, contracting clones were balanced between CD4 and CD8, whereas later expanders leaned toward CD4+.

The germline V gene has CDR1 SGHDT and CDR2 YYEEEE. The V gene end was trimmed by 4 bases and the J gene end by 0 bases; junction bases not matched to a gene: 1. CDR3 size: 14 residues. MiXCR, run by TCRdb on the 5' RACE reads, gives a single entry per CDR3 protein. The sample records about 540,000 distinct CDR3 sequences, about a fifth being singletons. Notes on this clonotype: Its antigen is unknown.

The chain is built from TRBV5-6 and TRBJ2-1; 7 positions agree with TRBD1. Sequenced sample: PBMCs or a T cell subset sorted from them (not recorded which). The receptor's source is an adult woman who had mild COVID-19 (a few samples of this study predate the infection). Cell type and time point are not known. The DNA for the CDR3 is TGTGCCAGCAGCACAGGGGTCTCCTACAATGAGCAGTTCTTC. Protein sequence: CASSTGVSYNEQFF. The full variable domain, completed using reference TRBV5-6 and TRBJ2-1, is DAGVTQSPTHLIKTRGQQVTLRCSPKSGHDTVSWYQQALGQGPQFIFQYYEEEERQRGNFPDRFSGHQFPNYSSELNVNALLLGDSALYLCASSTGVSYNEQFFGPGTRLTVL.